The present T cell receptor (beta chain) was sequenced within a study of blood T cell dynamics during melanoma immunotherapy. Study results and limitations: Unlike progressors, later disease-control patients had W3 repertoires gaining clonality or diversity. The study could not tell melanoma-specific clones from general immune activation.

Documented time point: week 3, after first cycle of checkpoint inhibitor. Apart from a couple of fast progressors, RECIST 1.1 response was judged 12 weeks post-infusion. Concerning this clone itself: Its antigen is unknown.

The CDR3 has 17 residues. V shed 4 bases, J shed 3 bases, and the junction held 10 bases outside the gene matches. Germline V gene data show CDR1 as LNHDA and CDR2 as SQIVND (reference sequence). Produced via immunoSEQ multiplex PCR; TCRdb's table is partial and in-frame only. The top ten clones hold around 15% of a sample with approximately 2,800 clones, around nine tenths of them seen once. The sequenced sample was blood, obtained from a patient treated with checkpoint blockade. The TCR originated in a human donor with melanoma. The chain combines TRBV19 with TRBJ1-5; 9 bases map to TRBD1. CDR3 protein: CASSTDRGTAYNQPQHF. DNA of the CDR3: TGTGCCAGTAGTACAGACAGGGGGACTGCCTACAATCAGCCCCAGCATTTT.